This is a list of T cell receptor beta chains from one sample in a study of STAT5B mutations in CD4+ large granular lymphocyte leukemia. This table comes from immunoSEQ multiplex PCR, and its TCRdb copy is limited to in-frame clones, with some not included. This table has around 21,000 clones, about 79% appearing once. The specimen sequenced was CD4+ T cells from blood buffy coats. The receptors shown here come from a human donor in good health. Both conserved end residues are part of each CDR3. The order of the fields is V gene, J gene, CDR3 length, clone size, D gene, CDR3 protein, CDR3 DNA. The D gene is left open where the match is weak. The size of a clone is reported for some rows only, either as once, few or many, or as a class for expanded clones.

TRBV11-3	TRBJ2-3	12	-	TRBD2	CASSLGGDTQYF	TGTGCCAGCAGCTTGGGAGGGGATACGCAGTATTTT
TRBV19	TRBJ1-4	13	few	TRBD1	CASRDSFNEKLFF	TGTGCCAGTCGGGACAGTTTTAATGAAAAACTGTTTTTT
TRBV28	TRBJ2-5	14	once	-	CASSLSERLGVRYF	TGTGCCAGCAGTTTGTCAGAACGCCTCGGGGTTCGGTACTTC
TRBV11-3	TRBJ2-7	14	-	-	CASSLGRASYEQYF	TGTGCCAGCAGCTTAGGCAGGGCGTCCTACGAGCAGTACTTC
TRBV2	TRBJ2-3	15	few	-	CASRLDPLWADTQYF	TGTGCCAGCAGGCTGGACCCTTTGTGGGCAGATACGCAGTATTTT
TRBV29-1	TRBJ2-7	12	-	-	CSVVDTTYEQYF	TGCAGCGTTGTGGACACAACCTACGAGCAGTACTTC
TRBV9	TRBJ1-3	15	-	-	CASSVGPARGNTIYF	TGTGCCAGCAGCGTAGGGCCCGCAAGAGGAAACACCATATATTTT
TRBV30	TRBJ1-1	13	-	TRBD1	CAWTQGIGTEAFF	TGTGCCTGGACACAGGGGATCGGCACTGAAGCTTTCTTT
TRBV5-4	TRBJ2-7	13	-	-	CASSASQFTEQYF	TGTGCCAGCAGCGCAAGTCAGTTTACCGAGCAGTACTTC
TRBV6-6	TRBJ1-3	15	once	-	CASSYRGDSGNTIYF	TGTGCCAGCAGTTACCGTGGGGACTCTGGAAACACCATATATTTT
TRBV4-2	TRBJ2-7	18	-	TRBD2	CASSQDPGASGSFYEQYF	TGTGCCAGCAGCCAAGATCCAGGGGCTAGCGGGAGTTTTTACGAGCAGTACTTC
TRBV21-1	TRBJ1-1	16	few	-	CASRMQGAEALTEAFF	TGTGCCAGCAGGATGCAGGGGGCGGAGGCATTGACTGAAGCTTTCTTT
TRBV13	TRBJ1-5	13	few	-	CASSQTGDQPQHF	TGTGCCAGCAGCCAGACGGGGGATCAGCCCCAGCATTTT
TRBV25-1	TRBJ2-7	15	-	TRBD1	CASSAPGTGDGEQYF	TGTGCCAGCAGTGCCCCCGGGACAGGGGACGGGGAGCAGTACTTC
TRBV6-5	TRBJ2-1	15	-	TRBD2	CASSYSGRAVGEQFF	TGTGCCAGCAGTTATAGCGGGAGGGCCGTCGGTGAGCAGTTCTTC
TRBV2	TRBJ2-1	14	-	TRBD2	CASLPGTRIIEQFF	TGTGCCAGCCTACCCGGGACTAGAATTATTGAGCAGTTCTTC
TRBV6-5	TRBJ1-1	16	-	TRBD1	CASSYLPGTGGDEAFF	TGTGCCAGCAGTTACTTGCCGGGGACAGGGGGGGATGAAGCTTTCTTT
TRBV30	TRBJ1-6	13	-	-	CAWSRGGNSPLHF	TGTGCCTGGAGTAGAGGGGGAAATTCACCCCTCCACTTT
TRBV5-1	TRBJ2-3	15	-	-	CASSLGVTWADTQYF	TGCGCCAGCAGCTTGGGAGTGACGTGGGCAGATACGCAGTATTTT
TRBV29-1	TRBJ2-3	13	-	-	CSVGLGQLDTQYF	TGCAGCGTCGGTCTAGGGCAGCTGGATACGCAGTATTTT
TRBV19	TRBJ2-6	14	-	-	CASKGSSGANVLTF	TGTGCCAGTAAGGGTAGCTCTGGGGCCAACGTCCTGACTTTC
TRBV5-6	TRBJ2-2	15	once	TRBD1	CASSKRTGRTGELFF	TGTGCCAGCAGCAAGCGGACAGGGAGGACCGGGGAGCTGTTTTTT